This T cell receptor beta chain emerged from a study of blood T cell repertoires in COVID-19. As for the study in general: COVID-19 samples collected from the United States, Italy and Spain covered acute and convalescent phases. Nucleic acid was either cDNA or gDNA, and it came from T cells, B-cell-depleted T cells, or PBMCs.

Methods used by the authors: Counts of nucleated cells, estimated from reference gene primer amplification, were obtained. The method was immunoSEQ multiplex PCR; TCRdb's version includes in-frame clones alone and lacks a portion of them. The V and J calls and clone size were taken over from that table, and D and trimming were inferred from the DNA. The table records 150,000 to 200,000 clones, roughly 90% of them present only once. The CDR3 sequence is 14 residues long. V lost 8 bases to trimming and J lost 6 bases; unmatched junction nucleotides: 10. Per the germline V gene, CDR1 is MRHNA and CDR2 is SNTAGT. This clone was observed a handful of times.

The clonotype originates from a man in his late teens or twenties with acute or convalescent COVID-19. The rearrangement uses TRBV6-4 and TRBJ2-1; TRBD2 matches 7 bases. Sequencing used peripheral blood. The CDR3 bases are TGTGCCAGCTCAATACGAGCGGGAAGCAATGAGCAGTTCTTC. This translates into CASSIRAGSNEQFF.